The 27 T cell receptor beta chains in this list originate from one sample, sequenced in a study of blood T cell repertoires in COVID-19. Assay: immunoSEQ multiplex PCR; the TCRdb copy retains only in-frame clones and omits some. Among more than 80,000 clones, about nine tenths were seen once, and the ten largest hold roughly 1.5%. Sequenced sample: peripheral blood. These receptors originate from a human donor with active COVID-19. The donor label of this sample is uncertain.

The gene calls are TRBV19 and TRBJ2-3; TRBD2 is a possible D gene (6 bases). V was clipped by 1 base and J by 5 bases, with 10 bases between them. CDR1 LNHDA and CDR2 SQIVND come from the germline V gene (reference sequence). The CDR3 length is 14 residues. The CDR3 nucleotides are TGTGCCAGTAGTATAGGGAGGGCTGGAGATACGCAGTATTTT. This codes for CASSIGRAGDTQYF.

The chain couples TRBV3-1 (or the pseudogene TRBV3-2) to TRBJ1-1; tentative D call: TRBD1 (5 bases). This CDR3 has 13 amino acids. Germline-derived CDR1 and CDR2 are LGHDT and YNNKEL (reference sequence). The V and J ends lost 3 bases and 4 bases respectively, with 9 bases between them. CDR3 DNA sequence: TGTGCCAGCAGCCATGGGGGGGGCACTGAAGCTTTCTTT. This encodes CASSHGGGTEAFF.

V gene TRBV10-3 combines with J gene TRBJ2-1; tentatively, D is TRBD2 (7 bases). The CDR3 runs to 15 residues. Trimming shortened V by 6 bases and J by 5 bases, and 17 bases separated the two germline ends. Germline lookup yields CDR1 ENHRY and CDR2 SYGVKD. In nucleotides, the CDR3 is TGTGCCATCAGGCGAGGGGGGGGCCGGAACAATGAGCAGTTCTTC. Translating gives CAIRRGGGRNNEQFF.

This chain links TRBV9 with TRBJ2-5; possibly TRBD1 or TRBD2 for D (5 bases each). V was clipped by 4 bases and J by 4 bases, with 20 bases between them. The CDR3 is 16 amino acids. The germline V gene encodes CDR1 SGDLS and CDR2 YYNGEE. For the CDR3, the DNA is TGTGCCAGCAGCCTAGGACACGAGGGAATTGGAGAGACCCAGTACTTC. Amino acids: CASSLGHEGIGETQYF. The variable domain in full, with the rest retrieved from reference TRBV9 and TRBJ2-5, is DSGVTQTPKHLITATGQRVTLRCSPRSGDLSVYWYQQSLDQGLQFLIQYYNGEERAKGNILERFSAQQFPDLHSELNLSSLELGDSALYFCASSLGHEGIGETQYFGPGTRLLVL.

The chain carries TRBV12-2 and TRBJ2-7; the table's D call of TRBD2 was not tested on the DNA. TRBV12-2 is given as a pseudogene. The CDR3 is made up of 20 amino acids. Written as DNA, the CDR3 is TGTGCAAGTCGCTTATCCCCGCCTAAACGCCCCCGCGTGTCGGCCTACGAGCAGTACTTC. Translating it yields CASRLSPPKRPRVSAYEQYF.

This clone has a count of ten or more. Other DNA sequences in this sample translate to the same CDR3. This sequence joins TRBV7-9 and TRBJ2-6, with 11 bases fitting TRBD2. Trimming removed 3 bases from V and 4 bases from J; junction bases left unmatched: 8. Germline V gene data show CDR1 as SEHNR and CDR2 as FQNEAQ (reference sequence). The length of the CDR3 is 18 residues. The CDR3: CASSFRVAGGQGANVLTF. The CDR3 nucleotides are TGTGCCAGCAGCTTTCGGGTAGCGGGGGGGCAAGGGGCCAACGTCCTGACTTTC.

The CDR3 sequence is CASSYALADTEAFF. The CDR3 DNA sequence: TGTGCCAGCAGTTACGCCCTGGCTGACACTGAAGCTTTCTTT. The chain combines TRBV6-5 with TRBJ1-1; D is undetermined. The CDR3 loop spans 14 amino acids. Germline V gene data show CDR1 as MNHEY and CDR2 as SVGAGI. Trimming shortened V by 2 bases and J by 3 bases, and 10 bases separated the two germline ends.

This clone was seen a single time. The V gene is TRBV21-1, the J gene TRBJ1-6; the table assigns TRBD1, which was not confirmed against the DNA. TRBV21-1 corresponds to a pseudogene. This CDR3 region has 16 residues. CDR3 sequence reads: CASSKDRASYNSPLHF. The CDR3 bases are TGTGCCAGCAGCAAGGACAGGGCGTCCTATAATTCACCCCTCCACTTT.

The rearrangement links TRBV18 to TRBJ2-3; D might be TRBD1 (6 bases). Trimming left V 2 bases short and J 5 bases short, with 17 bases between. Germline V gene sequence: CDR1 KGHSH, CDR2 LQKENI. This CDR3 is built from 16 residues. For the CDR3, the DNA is TGTGCCAGCTCACCAAAAGCGGCCCTACAGGGAGATACGCAGTATTTT. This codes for CASSPKAALQGDTQYF.

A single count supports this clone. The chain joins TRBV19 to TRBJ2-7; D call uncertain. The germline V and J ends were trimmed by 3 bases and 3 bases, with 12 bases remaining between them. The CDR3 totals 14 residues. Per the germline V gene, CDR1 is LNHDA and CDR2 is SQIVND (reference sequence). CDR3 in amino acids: CASSISGFGYEQYF. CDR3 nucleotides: TGTGCCAGTAGTATCTCAGGATTCGGCTACGAGCAGTACTTC.

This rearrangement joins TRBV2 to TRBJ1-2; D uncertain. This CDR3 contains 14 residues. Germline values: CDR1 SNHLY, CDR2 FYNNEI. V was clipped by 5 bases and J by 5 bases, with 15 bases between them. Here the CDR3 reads CASSPGLERYGYTF. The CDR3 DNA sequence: TGTGCCAGCAGTCCTGGACTTGAGAGGTATGGCTACACCTTC.

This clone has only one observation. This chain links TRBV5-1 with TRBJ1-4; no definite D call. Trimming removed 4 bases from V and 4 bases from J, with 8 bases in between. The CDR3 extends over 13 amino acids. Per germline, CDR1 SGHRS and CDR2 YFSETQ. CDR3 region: CASSPEVNEKLFF. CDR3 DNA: TGCGCCAGCAGCCCAGAGGTTAATGAAAAACTGTTTTTT.

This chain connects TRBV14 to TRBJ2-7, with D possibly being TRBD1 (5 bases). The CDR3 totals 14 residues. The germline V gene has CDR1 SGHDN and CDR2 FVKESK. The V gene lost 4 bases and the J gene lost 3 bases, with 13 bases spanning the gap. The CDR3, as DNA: TGTGCCAGCAGCCTACCAGGGCGGTTCTACGAGCAGTACTTC. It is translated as CASSLPGRFYEQYF.

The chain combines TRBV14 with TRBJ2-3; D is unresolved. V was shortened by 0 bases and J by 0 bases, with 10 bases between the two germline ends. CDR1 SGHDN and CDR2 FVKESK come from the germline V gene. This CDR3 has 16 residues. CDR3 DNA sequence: TGTGCCAGCAGCCAAGAGATGACACCTAGCACAGATACGCAGTATTTT. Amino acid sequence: CASSQEMTPSTDTQYF.

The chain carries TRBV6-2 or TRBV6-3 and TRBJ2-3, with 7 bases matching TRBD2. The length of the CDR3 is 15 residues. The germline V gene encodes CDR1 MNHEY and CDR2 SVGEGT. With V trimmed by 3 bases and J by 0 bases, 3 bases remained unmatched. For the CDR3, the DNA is TGTGCCAGCAGTTATTCAGCGGGGAGCACAGATACGCAGTATTTT. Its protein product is CASSYSAGSTDTQYF.

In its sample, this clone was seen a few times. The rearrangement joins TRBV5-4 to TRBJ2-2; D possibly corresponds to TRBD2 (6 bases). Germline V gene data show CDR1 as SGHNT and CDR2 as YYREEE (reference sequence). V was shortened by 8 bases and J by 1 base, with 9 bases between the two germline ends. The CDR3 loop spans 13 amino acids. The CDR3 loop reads CASGGGNTGELFF. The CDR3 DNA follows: TGTGCCAGTGGGGGAGGGAACACCGGGGAGCTGTTTTTT.

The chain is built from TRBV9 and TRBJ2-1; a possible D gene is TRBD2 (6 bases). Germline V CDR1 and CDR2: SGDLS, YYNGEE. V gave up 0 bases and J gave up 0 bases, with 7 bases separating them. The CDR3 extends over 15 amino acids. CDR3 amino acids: CASSVGRGSYNEQFF. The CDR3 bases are TGTGCCAGCAGCGTAGGGCGGGGCTCCTACAATGAGCAGTTCTTC.

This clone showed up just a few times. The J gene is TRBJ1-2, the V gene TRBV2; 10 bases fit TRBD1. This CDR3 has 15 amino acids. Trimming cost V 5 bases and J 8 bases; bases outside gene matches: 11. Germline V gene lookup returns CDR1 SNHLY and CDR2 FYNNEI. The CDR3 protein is CASSKTGTGVEGYTF. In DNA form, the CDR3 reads TGTGCCAGCAGTAAAACCGGGACAGGGGTGGAAGGCTACACCTTC.

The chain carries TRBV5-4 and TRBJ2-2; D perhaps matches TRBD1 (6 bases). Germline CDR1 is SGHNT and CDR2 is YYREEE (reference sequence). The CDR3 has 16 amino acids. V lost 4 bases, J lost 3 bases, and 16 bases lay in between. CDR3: CASSLLMRGYTGELFF. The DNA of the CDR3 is TGTGCCAGCAGCCTCCTCATGAGGGGGTACACCGGGGAGCTGTTTTTT.

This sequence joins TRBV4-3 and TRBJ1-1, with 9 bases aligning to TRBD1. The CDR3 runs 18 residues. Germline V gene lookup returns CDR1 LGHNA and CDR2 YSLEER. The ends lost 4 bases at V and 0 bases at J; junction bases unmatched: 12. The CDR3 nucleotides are TGCGCCAGCAGCCCAAGATTGGGGACAGGGAACATGAACACTGAAGCTTTCTTT. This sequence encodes CASSPRLGTGNMNTEAFF.

CDR3 sequence (DNA): TGTGCCAGCAGTAGGGACAGTTGGGGCAATCAGCCCCAGCATTTT. It translates to CASSRDSWGNQPQHF. The chain carries TRBV2 and TRBJ1-5; 7 nucleotides line up with TRBD1. The CDR3 is made up of 15 amino acids. From germline, CDR1 is SNHLY and CDR2 FYNNEI. V shed 5 bases, J shed 2 bases, and the junction held 6 bases outside the gene matches.

The DNA of the CDR3 is TGTGCCAGCAGGGGCGGGGGAGAGACCCAGTACTTC. Its protein is CASRGGGETQYF. The chain couples TRBV6-6 to TRBJ2-5, with 7 bases fitting TRBD2. In germline, CDR1 is MNHNY, CDR2 SVGAGI (reference sequence). The V gene end was trimmed by 6 bases and the J gene end by 4 bases; junction bases not matched to a gene: 2. The CDR3 contains 12 residues.

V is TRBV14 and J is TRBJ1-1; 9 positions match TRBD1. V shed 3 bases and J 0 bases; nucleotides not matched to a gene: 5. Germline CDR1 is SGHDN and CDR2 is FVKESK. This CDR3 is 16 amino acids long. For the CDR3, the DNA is TGTGCCAGCAGCCACCGGACAGGGGCCATGAACACTGAAGCTTTCTTT. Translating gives CASSHRTGAMNTEAFF.

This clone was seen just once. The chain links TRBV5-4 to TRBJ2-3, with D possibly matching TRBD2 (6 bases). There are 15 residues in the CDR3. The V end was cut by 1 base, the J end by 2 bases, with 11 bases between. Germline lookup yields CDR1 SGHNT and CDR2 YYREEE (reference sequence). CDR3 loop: CASSLLRGSTDTQYF. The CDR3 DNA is TGTGCCAGCAGCTTGTTACGGGGGTCCACAGATACGCAGTATTTT.

The CDR3 sequence is CASSRDRGWTNEKLFF. The CDR3 nucleotides are TGTGCCAGCAGCCGTGACAGGGGTTGGACTAATGAAAAACTGTTTTTT. This chain connects TRBV2 to TRBJ1-4; 8 nucleotides line up with TRBD1. CDR1 is SNHLY and CDR2 is FYNNEI in the germline V gene. V lost 6 bases, J lost 2 bases, and 8 bases stayed unmatched. The CDR3 consists of 16 residues.

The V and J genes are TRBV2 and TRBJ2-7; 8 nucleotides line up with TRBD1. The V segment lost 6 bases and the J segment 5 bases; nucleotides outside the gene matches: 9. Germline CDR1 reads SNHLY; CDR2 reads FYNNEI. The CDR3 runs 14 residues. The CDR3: CASRAGQGRDEQYF. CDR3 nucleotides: TGTGCCAGCAGGGCTGGACAGGGTCGCGACGAGCAGTACTTC.

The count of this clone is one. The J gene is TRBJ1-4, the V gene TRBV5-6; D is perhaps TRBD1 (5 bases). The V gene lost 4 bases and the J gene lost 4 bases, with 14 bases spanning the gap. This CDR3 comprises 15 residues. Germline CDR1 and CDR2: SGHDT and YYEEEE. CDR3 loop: CASSRETDFNEKLFF. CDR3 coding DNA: TGTGCCAGCAGCCGGGAGACAGACTTTAATGAAAAACTGTTTTTT. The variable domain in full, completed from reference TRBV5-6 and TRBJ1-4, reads DAGVTQSPTHLIKTRGQQVTLRCSPKSGHDTVSWYQQALGQGPQFIFQYYEEEERQRGNFPDRFSGHQFPNYSSELNVNALLLGDSALYLCASSRETDFNEKLFFGSGTQLSVL.